A single sample is the source of the 24 T cell receptor beta chains below, sequenced in a study of shared clonotypes between healthy human individuals. The protocol was immunoSEQ multiplex PCR, while the TCRdb copy is restricted to in-frame clones and leaves out a portion. The repertoire holds 2 million to 2.5 million clones, with about 90% as singletons. The sample was naive CD4+ T cells from PBMCs. This sample's subset: CD45RA+ positively selected. The receptor source for this set is a man younger than 30 in good health. Some clones in this sample may be carry-over from other donors' samples.

The chain joins TRBV10-3 to TRBJ2-3; the match to TRBD1 covers 8 bases. CDR1 is ENHRY and CDR2 is SYGVKD in the germline V gene. J lost 4 bases, V lost 10 bases, and 13 bases had no gene match. The CDR3 sequence is 15 residues long. The CDR3 loop reads CATGTTGEEADTQYF. For the CDR3, the DNA is TGTGCCACCGGGACGACAGGGGAGGAAGCAGATACGCAGTATTTT.

This chain links TRBV6-5 with TRBJ1-1; TRBD1 might be the D (6 bases). This CDR3 has 13 amino acids. Germline V gene lookup returns CDR1 MNHEY and CDR2 SVGAGI. V shed 2 bases and J shed 3 bases, with 7 bases lying between them. Here the CDR3 DNA reads TGTGCCAGCAGTTACGGGGGCCACACTGAAGCTTTCTTT. Protein sequence: CASSYGGHTEAFF.

The chain employs TRBV7-2 and TRBJ2-5; no clear D. Germline V gene sequence: CDR1 SGHTA, CDR2 FQGNSA. The CDR3 runs to 14 residues. V lost 2 bases, J lost 2 bases, and 9 bases lay in between. In DNA form, the CDR3 reads TGTGCCAGCAGCTTACTTATCCTACAAGAGACCCAGTACTTC. Its protein is CASSLLILQETQYF.

This clone was seen only once. This chain connects TRBV5-4 to TRBJ2-1; a weak D match, TRBD1 (6 bases). From germline, CDR1 is SGHNT and CDR2 YYREEE (reference sequence). This CDR3 contains 14 residues. Trimming removed 0 bases at V and 10 bases at J, with 14 bases between. The CDR3: CASSLASQGVEQFF. The CDR3 DNA follows: TGTGCCAGCAGCTTGGCCTCACAGGGAGTCGAGCAGTTCTTC. The full variable domain, its missing parts supplied by reference TRBV5-4 and TRBJ2-1, is ETGVTQSPTHLIKTRGQQVTLRCSSQSGHNTVSWYQQALGQGPQFIFQYYREEENGRGNFPPRFSGLQFPNYSSELNVNALELDDSALYLCASSLASQGVEQFFGPGTRLTVL.

The chain carries TRBV4-3 and TRBJ2-7; D gene uncertain. Between the trimmed V and J ends, which lost 1 base and 6 bases, there was a span of 13 bases. The CDR3 runs to 14 residues. From germline, CDR1 is LGHNA and CDR2 YSLEER. The DNA of the CDR3 is TGCGCCAGCAGCCAAGTACAGAGCCGGAGCGAGCAGTACTTC. Translating gives CASSQVQSRSEQYF.

The chain joins TRBV29-1 to TRBJ2-5; D possibly corresponds to TRBD1 (6 bases). The CDR3 loop spans 12 amino acids. The ends were cut back, 6 bases at V and 5 bases at J, with 13 bases in the middle. Germline lookup yields CDR1 SQVTM and CDR2 ANQGSEA. CDR3 residues: CSVDRHGETQYF. The DNA of the CDR3 is TGCAGCGTAGACAGGCACGGGGAGACCCAGTACTTC.

This clone was seen a single time. The chain has TRBV21-1 and TRBJ2-7; TRBD1, the D gene given by the table, was not confirmed from the DNA. TRBV21-1 is marked as a pseudogene. This CDR3 is 15 amino acids long. CDR3 amino acids: CASSKVVGQGFEQYF. Written as DNA, the CDR3 is TGTGCCAGCAGCAAAGTGGTCGGACAGGGGTTCGAGCAGTACTTC.

J is TRBJ2-1 and V is TRBV18; TRBD1 matches at 8 bases. Unmatched junction bases numbered 7, after V lost 2 bases and J lost 4 bases. CDR3 length: 16 amino acids. Germline CDR1 is KGHSH and CDR2 is LQKENI. The CDR3 sequence: CASSPVLQGVYNEQFF. The CDR3 DNA is TGTGCCAGCTCACCAGTTTTACAGGGGGTTTACAATGAGCAGTTCTTC.

The chain couples TRBV6-5 to TRBJ1-1, with TRBD1 identical over 8 bases. This CDR3 comprises 15 residues. Germline V gene lookup returns CDR1 MNHEY and CDR2 SVGAGI. The J segment lost 1 base and the V segment lost 4 bases, leaving 5 bases of the junction unmatched. CDR3 loop: CASSSWDRRNTEAFF. Here the CDR3 DNA reads TGTGCCAGCAGTTCCTGGGACAGGCGGAACACTGAAGCTTTCTTT.

V is TRBV28 and J is TRBJ1-6; 7 nucleotides match TRBD1. The germline gives CDR1 MDHEN, CDR2 SYDVKM. Trimming removed 2 bases from V and 7 bases from J; junction bases left unmatched: 2. CDR3 length: 14 residues. The CDR3 nucleotides read TGTGCCAGCAGTTTAAGGGACAGCAATTCACCCCTCCACTTT. Translated: CASSLRDSNSPLHF.

The V and J genes are TRBV5-1 and TRBJ2-1, with 8 bases lining up with TRBD2. This CDR3 has 15 residues. Germline V gene data show CDR1 as SGHRS and CDR2 as YFSETQ. After removal of 4 bases from V and 6 bases from J, the junction contained 9 bases not matched to a gene. The CDR3 loop is CASSPEGTSVNEQFF. In DNA, the CDR3 is TGCGCCAGCAGCCCGGAGGGGACTAGTGTCAATGAGCAGTTCTTC.

The genes are TRBV7-3 and TRBJ2-3; a weak D match, TRBD1 (5 bases). Between the trimmed V and J ends, which lost 10 bases and 2 bases, there was a span of 13 bases. The CDR3 extends over 13 amino acids. Germline assignment: CDR1 SGHTA and CDR2 FQGTGA. CDR3 DNA: TGTGCCACCTCCCCTGGGGCCACAGATACGCAGTATTTT. It specifies CATSPGATDTQYF.

The gene calls are TRBV12-5 and TRBJ2-5; no definite D call. CDR1 LGHNT and CDR2 FRNRAP come from the germline V gene. This CDR3 region has 18 residues. The germline V and J ends were trimmed by 3 bases and 6 bases, with 26 bases remaining between them. The CDR3 loop reads CASGFPPTLRLGVKTQYF. CDR3 coding DNA: TGTGCTAGTGGTTTTCCCCCAACGCTCCGGTTAGGTGTGAAGACCCAGTACTTC.

V and J are TRBV5-6 and TRBJ2-3; D possibly corresponds to TRBD2 (5 bases). Germline V CDR1 and CDR2: SGHDT, YYEEEE. The CDR3 totals 15 residues. V lost 4 bases to trimming and J lost 9 bases, with 21 bases between them. The DNA of the CDR3 is TGTGCCAGCAGCCCCCCTGACTACTACACGGGCACGCAGTATTTT. Protein product: CASSPPDYYTGTQYF.

The rearrangement links TRBV19 to TRBJ1-2, with TRBD1 matching over 8 bases. V shed 5 bases and J 6 bases; nucleotides not matched to a gene: 8. The CDR3 runs 14 residues. CDR1 and CDR2 from the germline V gene are LNHDA and SQIVND (reference sequence). CDR3 nucleotide sequence: TGTGCCAGTAGTCGGAGAGGACAGGGTAATGGCTACACCTTC. Translation gives CASSRRGQGNGYTF.

This clone was detected only once. V and J are TRBV5-4 and TRBJ2-7; TRBD1 aligns across 12 bases. Losses at the gene ends were 6 bases for V and 2 bases for J; bases not matched to a gene: 9. Germline CDR1 reads SGHNT; CDR2 reads YYREEE (reference sequence). The CDR3 is 16 amino acids. CDR3 loop: CASNPGGTGGAYEQYF. The CDR3 DNA reads as TGTGCCAGCAACCCCGGAGGGACAGGGGGCGCCTACGAGCAGTACTTC.

In its sample, this clone was seen a few times. The rearrangement links TRBV27 to TRBJ2-1; D not resolved. This CDR3 is built from 13 residues. Germline values: CDR1 MNHEY, CDR2 SMNVEV (reference sequence). With 6 bases removed from V and 7 bases from J, the gap between germline ends came to 13 bases. CDR3 bases: TGTGCCAGCAGCCTTACCCTAGGGAATGAGCAGTTCTTC. Encoded protein: CASSLTLGNEQFF.

V is TRBV6-1 and J is TRBJ2-5, with D possibly matching TRBD1 (6 bases). Trimming left V 4 bases short and J 1 base short, with 7 bases between. The CDR3 spans 13 residues. CDR1 and CDR2 from the germline V gene are MNHNS and SASEGT. CDR3 amino acids: CASSADSQETQYF. For the CDR3, the DNA is TGTGCCAGCAGTGCGGACAGCCAAGAGACCCAGTACTTC.

The J gene is TRBJ2-7, the V gene TRBV6-5, with D possibly being TRBD1 or TRBD2 (6 bases each). The CDR3 is 14 residues long. Deletions cut 3 bases from V and 4 bases from J, with 13 bases between. The V gene's germline CDR1 is MNHEY and CDR2 SVGAGI. CDR3: CASSYGTQGYEQYF. CDR3 nucleotides: TGTGCCAGCAGTTATGGGACTCAGGGGTACGAGCAGTACTTC.

The gene calls are TRBV5-6 and TRBJ2-5; D ambiguous. Germline V CDR1 and CDR2: SGHDT, YYEEEE. CDR3 length: 16 amino acids. V was trimmed by 6 bases and J by 3 bases, leaving 21 bases between them. The DNA for the CDR3 is TGTGCCAGCAAAGGGATTTGGGCGGAGCCGGAAGAGACCCAGTACTTC. This translates into CASKGIWAEPEETQYF.

The CDR3, as DNA: TGTGCCAGCAGCAAACGTGGTAGCGGGCGGGAGCAGTACTTC. Translated, it gives CASSKRGSGREQYF. V gene TRBV21-1 combines with J gene TRBJ2-7; the D segment call TRBD2 is taken from the table without a DNA check. TRBV21-1 is designated a pseudogene. This CDR3 region has 14 residues.

V usage is TRBV7-3 and J usage is TRBJ2-1; D gene unclear. Germline loops: CDR1 SGHTA, CDR2 FQGTGA. V was pared by 3 bases and J by 0 bases, with 9 bases between. The CDR3 extends over 15 amino acids. CDR3 bases: TGTGCCAGCAGCTTGTCTCCTTCCTCCTACAATGAGCAGTTCTTC. Translating gives CASSLSPSSYNEQFF.

The chain couples TRBV19 to TRBJ2-2, with 8 bases aligning to TRBD1. Losses at the gene ends were 6 bases for V and 4 bases for J; bases not matched to a gene: 1. Germline V CDR1 and CDR2: LNHDA, SQIVND (reference sequence). CDR3 size: 13 residues. CDR3 sequence: CASRGQGTGELFF. For the CDR3, the DNA is TGTGCCAGTAGAGGACAGGGCACCGGGGAGCTGTTTTTT.

This chain uses TRBV7-6 with TRBJ1-1, with D tentatively TRBD1 (5 bases). The V gene's germline CDR1 is SGHVS and CDR2 FNYEAQ. There are 16 residues in the CDR3. Trimming stripped 6 bases from V and 0 bases from J, with 17 bases between. The CDR3 region is CASSQIAGTVNTEAFF. The CDR3 coding sequence is TGTGCCAGCAGTCAAATAGCCGGGACGGTGAACACTGAAGCTTTCTTT.